Below are 32 T cell receptor beta chains sequenced from a single sample in a study of T cell clusters in autoimmune cytopenias. TRB rearrangements were amplified by touch-down multiplex PCR with mixed TRB-A/B primers. TCRdb reanalyzed the multiplex PCR reads and collapses them to one entry per CDR3 protein, without DNA. The sample data list about 2,100 distinct CDR3 sequences. Each sample's input was about 270 ng genomic DNA, 30,000 to 45,000 genome equivalents. The same sample was also studied in work on T cell repertoires in aging, cancer and after chemotherapy.

The sample taken for sequencing was peripheral blood. The receptors stem from a human donor in good health.

Here the CDR3 reads CASSQGRAGGYTF. This chain joins TRBV4-3 and TRBJ1-2; TCRdb indicates TRBD1, and absent DNA this call remains unverified. Germline V gives CDR1 LGHNA, CDR2 YSLEER. The CDR3 covers 13 residues.

Measured by frequency, this clonotype is medium-sized. CDR3 residues: CASSYLAVTDTQYF. J is TRBJ2-3 and V is TRBV7-9; TCRdb's D gene call, TRBD2, goes unchecked for lack of DNA. The CDR3 contains 14 residues. Germline loops: CDR1 SEHNR, CDR2 FQNEAQ (reference sequence).

V gene TRBV5-1 combines with J gene TRBJ2-5; absent DNA, TCRdb's TRBD1 call cannot be checked. The V gene's germline CDR1 is SGHRS and CDR2 YFSETQ. The CDR3 extends over 15 amino acids. This chain's CDR3 is CASSPWVGGQETQYF.

This clonotype is classed as large by frequency. The chain has TRBV11-1 and TRBJ2-7; the TCRdb D gene call, TRBD1, has no DNA to confirm it. This CDR3 region has 14 residues. CDR1 and CDR2 (germline): SGHAT, FQDESV (reference sequence). CDR3: CASSGKGPLYEQYF.

The V and J genes are TRBV6-5 and TRBJ1-1; TCRdb lists TRBD1, though no DNA is available to test this call. CDR1 is MNHEY and CDR2 is SVGAGI in the germline V gene. This CDR3 spans 15 amino acids. The CDR3 loop reads CASSPGTGQNTEAFF.

V usage is TRBV20-1 and J usage is TRBJ1-1. The V gene's germline CDR1 is DFQATT and CDR2 SNEGSKA (reference sequence). The CDR3 is 14 residues long. The chain's CDR3 is CSAREDGVGTEAFF.

This clonotype is labeled medium-sized based on frequency. This chain links TRBV5-1 with TRBJ2-1; as DNA is missing, the TRBD1 call by TCRdb cannot be tested. CDR1 is SGHRS, CDR2 YFSETQ, per germline. This CDR3 is 14 amino acids long. The CDR3 spells CASSTGHSYNEQFF.

Measured by frequency, this clonotype is medium-sized. The V call is TRBV11-2, the J call TRBJ2-5; absent DNA, TCRdb's TRBD1 call cannot be checked. This CDR3 contains 15 residues. Germline V gives CDR1 SGHAT, CDR2 FQNNGV. The CDR3 sequence: CASSVDRVGPETQYF.

Considering frequency, this clonotype is large. V is TRBV19 and J is TRBJ1-2. CDR1 is LNHDA, CDR2 SQIVND, per germline (reference sequence). The length of the CDR3 is 14 residues. CDR3 sequence reads: CASSPTLADYGYTF.

This clonotype counts as medium-sized (0.01 to 0.1%) by frequency. J is TRBJ2-1 and V is TRBV6-2 or TRBV6-3. The CDR3 has 11 amino acids. Germline V gene sequence: CDR1 MNHEY, CDR2 SVGEGT. Here the CDR3 reads CASSRSDEQFF.

The rearrangement links TRBV4-2 to TRBJ2-3; TCRdb reports TRBD2, a call that lacks DNA to check it against. The length of the CDR3 is 19 residues. CDR1 is LGHNA, CDR2 YNFKEQ, per germline. The chain's CDR3 is CASSHLTGTSGTRTDTQYF.

The chain has TRBV4-2 and TRBJ2-7. This CDR3 comprises 15 residues. Looked up from germline, CDR1 is LGHNA and CDR2 is YNFKEQ. The CDR3 here is CASSQQPGRAYEQYF.

Its frequency marks this clonotype as medium-sized. The CDR3 loop reads CASSFEQQGYGYTF. The rearrangement links TRBV7-2 to TRBJ1-2; TCRdb names TRBD1, which stays unverified in the absence of DNA. Germline loops: CDR1 SGHTA, CDR2 FQGNSA. The CDR3 sequence is 14 residues long.

Considering frequency, this clonotype is large. J is TRBJ2-5 and V is TRBV30; TCRdb gives TRBD1 as the D gene, but with no DNA this cannot be confirmed. Looked up from germline, CDR1 is GTSNPN and CDR2 is SVGIG (reference sequence). The CDR3 covers 12 residues. The CDR3 here is CAWSRGQETQYF. Variable domain in full (rest from reference TRBV30 and TRBJ2-5): SQTIHQWPATLVQPVGSPLSLECTVEGTSNPNLYWYRQAAGRGLQLLFYSVGIGQISSEVPQNLSASRPQDRQFILSSKKLLLSDSGFYLCAWSRGQETQYFGPGTRLLVL.

According to its frequency, this clonotype is large (0.1 to 1%). The chain's CDR3 is CASSIGGQAITPQHF. The chain recombines TRBV19 with TRBJ1-5; TCRdb designates TRBD1, a call that cannot be tested without DNA. CDR1 LNHDA and CDR2 SQIVND come from the germline V gene (reference sequence). This CDR3 has 15 residues.

The V call is TRBV29-1, the J call TRBJ2-7; TCRdb's D call, TRBD1, is unchecked because there is no DNA. The CDR3 consists of 13 residues. Germline lookup yields CDR1 SQVTM and CDR2 ANQGSEA. The CDR3 protein is CSVAGTGSYEQYF.

This chain uses TRBV4-3 with TRBJ1-4. Germline V gives CDR1 LGHNA, CDR2 YSLEER. The CDR3 consists of 15 residues. CDR3 sequence: CASSQDRSSNEKLFF.

This chain links TRBV5-1 with TRBJ2-1; checking the TCRdb D call of TRBD2 is not possible without DNA. The CDR3 totals 16 residues. The V gene's germline CDR1 is SGHRS and CDR2 YFSETQ. CDR3 protein: CASSLGLAGVGNEQFF.

This clonotype registers medium-sized by frequency. The chain links TRBV6-2 or TRBV6-3 to TRBJ2-1. The germline gives CDR1 MNHEY, CDR2 SVGEGT. The length of the CDR3 is 13 residues. CDR3 in amino acids: CASMRQPKGEQFF.

Frequency places this clonotype as medium-sized (0.01 to 0.1%). This chain links TRBV12-3 or TRBV12-4 with TRBJ1-5; TCRdb reports TRBD1, a call that lacks DNA to check it against. The CDR3 spans 15 residues. This CDR3 reads CASTQGRGQNQPQHF.

V gene TRBV28 combines with J gene TRBJ2-7; checking the TCRdb D call of TRBD2 is not possible without DNA. Germline V gives CDR1 MDHEN, CDR2 SYDVKM. The CDR3 has 14 residues. This CDR3 is CASSLVGLAYEQYF.

By frequency, this clonotype registers medium-sized. The chain links TRBV6-5 to TRBJ1-3; without DNA, the TCRdb call of TRBD1 cannot be checked. Germline-derived CDR1 and CDR2 are MNHEY and SVGAGI. The length of the CDR3 is 19 residues. This chain's CDR3 is CASSYSIGAPLSSGNTIYF.

The genes are TRBV7-2 and TRBJ1-1; the D call from TCRdb, TRBD1, cannot be confirmed without DNA. This CDR3 has 15 amino acids. Germline V gene data show CDR1 as SGHTA and CDR2 as FQGNSA. The CDR3 loop is CASSWKGGGETEAFF.

According to its frequency, this clonotype is large. V gene TRBV6-5 combines with J gene TRBJ2-5. Per germline, CDR1 MNHEY and CDR2 SVGAGI. CDR3 length: 13 residues. CDR3 sequence reads: CASSYSMDSPQYF.

Judged by frequency, this clonotype is large (0.1 to 1%). V usage is TRBV19 and J usage is TRBJ2-3; the TCRdb D gene call, TRBD1, has no DNA to confirm it. The CDR3 runs to 13 residues. Looked up from germline, CDR1 is LNHDA and CDR2 is SQIVND (reference sequence). CDR3 loop: CASSVPGADTQYF.

The genes are TRBV18 and TRBJ2-7; with no DNA, the TCRdb D assignment of TRBD2 cannot be verified. CDR1 and CDR2 from the germline V gene are KGHSH and LQKENI. The CDR3 extends over 17 amino acids. CDR3: CASSQTSGGSSTYEQYF.

This clonotype ranks as medium-sized in terms of frequency. V usage is TRBV6-2 or TRBV6-3 and J usage is TRBJ2-5; lacking DNA, the TRBD2 call made by TCRdb goes unchecked. Germline values: CDR1 MNHEY, CDR2 SVGEGT. The CDR3 is made up of 14 amino acids. CDR3 in amino acids: CASSPGGGTETQYF.

This clonotype registers medium-sized by frequency. The chain has TRBV5-1 and TRBJ2-7. Germline-derived CDR1 and CDR2 are SGHRS and YFSETQ. CDR3 length: 14 residues. The CDR3 sequence is CASSLAGSSYEQYF.

J is TRBJ1-2 and V is TRBV7-2; TCRdb lists TRBD1, though no DNA is available to test this call. Per the germline V gene, CDR1 is SGHTA and CDR2 is FQGNSA. The CDR3 runs to 13 residues. This CDR3 reads CASSFLQGNGYTF.

This clonotype is medium-sized by frequency. This chain joins TRBV7-2 and TRBJ1-3; checking the TCRdb D call of TRBD1 is not possible without DNA. The CDR3 sequence is 16 residues long. CDR1 is SGHTA, CDR2 FQGNSA, per germline. The CDR3 sequence is CASSLGAGTSGNTIYF. The complete variable domain, with remaining parts taken from reference TRBV7-2 and TRBJ1-3, reads GAGVSQSPSNKVTEKGKDVELRCDPISGHTALYWYRQSLGQGLEFLIYFQGNSAPDKSGLPSDRFSAERTGGSVSTLTIQRTQQEDSAVYLCASSLGAGTSGNTIYFGEGSWLTVV.

This clonotype is called medium-sized based on its frequency. The chain links TRBV5-6 to TRBJ1-5; the D call from TCRdb, TRBD1, cannot be confirmed without DNA. The germline gives CDR1 SGHDT, CDR2 YYEEEE. There are 16 residues in the CDR3. CDR3 in amino acids: CASSFRGTGLGQPQHF.

The chain has TRBV28 and TRBJ2-2; lacking DNA, the TRBD2 call made by TCRdb goes unchecked. CDR3 length equals 16 residues. Germline V gene data show CDR1 as MDHEN and CDR2 as SYDVKM. The chain's CDR3 is CASSLFRDYNTGELFF.